A selection of T cell receptor beta chains follows, all from one sample in a study of cytomegalovirus exposure and HLA in healthy donors. TCRdb's table, derived via immunoSEQ multiplex PCR, lists solely in-frame clones and lacks some. The data contain 100,000 to 150,000 clones, 70% to 80% of them singletons. Specimen: PBMCs. These receptors were collected from a man between 40 and 49 years old in good health and CMV-seropositive. CDR3s include the opening cysteine and the closing phenylalanine or tryptophan. D genes are given only for firm matches. Clone size is shown for a subset of rows, as once, few, many or a class of expanded clone.

CDR3nt,CDR3aa,j_gene,d_gene,v_gene,abundance
TGTGCTAGTGGTTTGGGGTTAGCGGGAGCCAATGAGCAGTTCTTC,CASGLGLAGANEQFF,TRBJ2-1,TRBD2,TRBV12-5,once
TGTGCCTCTGAGGCGTACGCGAACACCGGGGAGCTGTTTTTT,CASEAYANTGELFF,TRBJ2-2,-,TRBV18,-
TGTGCCAGCAGTTTATCGGGGACAGGGGGCAATCAGCCCCAGCATTTT,CASSLSGTGGNQPQHF,TRBJ1-5,TRBD1,TRBV27,-
TGTGCCAGCAGCCGGACAGGGCCGAACACCGGGGAGCTGTTTTTT,CASSRTGPNTGELFF,TRBJ2-2,TRBD1,TRBV5-6,-
TGTGCCAGCACCCCTCTTTCTACCGCGAACACCGGGGAGCTGTTTTTT,CASTPLSTANTGELFF,TRBJ2-2,-,TRBV27,-
TGTGCCAGCAGTCCCGGGGTGGTAAGCAATCAGCCCCAGCATTTT,CASSPGVVSNQPQHF,TRBJ1-5,-,TRBV28,once
TGTGCCAGCAGTGTGAGAGGTCCCGGGGAGCTGTTTTTT,CASSVRGPGELFF,TRBJ2-2,-,TRBV25-1,-
TGTGCCAGCAGCGTAGGGGACAGGGAAGATACGCAGTATTTT,CASSVGDREDTQYF,TRBJ2-3,TRBD1,TRBV9,-
TGTGCCAGCAGCCTGGGACAGGGCCTCTACGAGCAGTACTTC,CASSLGQGLYEQYF,TRBJ2-7,TRBD1,TRBV5-4,-
TGTGCCAGCAGTGAACCCTTCTACGAGCAGTACTTC,CASSEPFYEQYF,TRBJ2-7,-,TRBV6-1,few
TGTGCCAGCATCCGGGGAAAGGCTGGAAACACCATATATTTT,CASIRGKAGNTIYF,TRBJ1-3,-,TRBV2,-
TGTGCCAGCAGCGTAGGACTAGCGGGAGGGAATGAGCAGTTCTTC,CASSVGLAGGNEQFF,TRBJ2-1,TRBD2,TRBV9,-
TGCGCCAGCAGACAAGAGAGACGGGACACACGGTCGAACTATGGCTACACCTTC,CASRQERRDTRSNYGYTF,TRBJ1-2,-,TRBV5-1,-
TGTGCCAGTAGCCCCAACCAAGAGACCCAGTACTTC,CASSPNQETQYF,TRBJ2-5,-,TRBV19,-
TGTGCCAGCAGCTTGAGAGATCAGCCCCAGCATTTT,CASSLRDQPQHF,TRBJ1-5,-,TRBV5-8,-
TGCGCCAGCAGCTTGGGTGGGGCGACAGGGGGCTACACCTTC,CASSLGGATGGYTF,TRBJ1-2,TRBD1,TRBV5-1,-
TGCAGCGTTGAGGGTGGGGCTAGGAACATTCAGTACTTC,CSVEGGARNIQYF,TRBJ2-4,-,TRBV29-1,few
TGTGCCAGTAGTATATCTACAGGGGGTGAAAGCAATCAGCCCCAGCATTTT,CASSISTGGESNQPQHF,TRBJ1-5,TRBD1,TRBV19,-
TGTGCCAGTAGTATAGTGGCGGAGGGCAATCAGCCCCAGCATTTT,CASSIVAEGNQPQHF,TRBJ1-5,-,TRBV19,-
TGTGCCAGCAGCTTGATCTATAGCGGGGTCACAGATACGCAGTATTTT,CASSLIYSGVTDTQYF,TRBJ2-3,TRBD2,TRBV5-6,-
TGTGCCACCAGCAGAGAACAGGGAGAAGGGGGCTACACCTTC,CATSREQGEGGYTF,TRBJ1-2,-,TRBV15,-
TGTGCCAGCTCACCAGTTAACTATGGCGGGAGTTACGAGCAGTACTTC,CASSPVNYGGSYEQYF,TRBJ2-7,TRBD2,TRBV18,-
TGCGCCAGCAGCTCAGACAGGGTCAAGCAGTTCTTC,CASSSDRVKQFF,TRBJ2-1,TRBD1,TRBV5-1,-
TGTGCCAGCAGTTACTCCTTAGCTTCCAATCAGCCCCAGCATTTT,CASSYSLASNQPQHF,TRBJ1-5,-,TRBV6-5,-
TGTGCCACCAGCAGAATCGCGGGGAACTACAATGAGCAGTTCTTC,CATSRIAGNYNEQFF,TRBJ2-1,-,TRBV15,-
TGTGCCAGCAGCTCTAAGGGGGTCAATGAGCAGTTCTTC,CASSSKGVNEQFF,TRBJ2-1,-,TRBV11-2,-
TGTGCCAGCAGTCGGGCAGGGGACTCCTACGAGCAGTACTTC,CASSRAGDSYEQYF,TRBJ2-7,-,TRBV5-4,-
TGTGCCAGCAGCGCTTGGCCACTAGCGGGAGTAACAGATACGCAGTATTTT,CASSAWPLAGVTDTQYF,TRBJ2-3,TRBD2,TRBV9,-
TGTGCCAGCAGCTTAGATCTCATAGGGGTGGGAGAGACCCAGTACTTC,CASSLDLIGVGETQYF,TRBJ2-5,-,TRBV11-2,-
TGTGCCAGCAGTTTCTCAGCGGGAGGGTACAATGAGCAGTTCTTC,CASSFSAGGYNEQFF,TRBJ2-1,TRBD2,TRBV27,once
TGCAGCGTACGGGAGTCCACCGGGGAGCTGTTTTTT,CSVRESTGELFF,TRBJ2-2,-,TRBV29-1,-
TGTGCCAGCAGCCCCTCTCGGTACAATGAGCAGTTCTTC,CASSPSRYNEQFF,TRBJ2-1,-,TRBV5-5,-
TGTGCCAGCAGATTCGACAGGGGGGTTGAAAAACTGTTTTTT,CASRFDRGVEKLFF,TRBJ1-4,TRBD1,TRBV2,-
TGTGCCAGCAGCCAAGATAAGAGCCGTGCCTACGAGCAGTACTTC,CASSQDKSRAYEQYF,TRBJ2-7,-,TRBV14,-
TGTGCCAGTGACGGACAGGGGTTATCACCCCTCCACTTT,CASDGQGLSPLHF,TRBJ1-6,TRBD1,TRBV6-1,-
TGTGCCAGCAGTTCCCGGGCCTCCGGGGCTGAAGCTTTCTTT,CASSSRASGAEAFF,TRBJ1-1,-,TRBV6-5,-
TGTGCCAGAAGACAGGGGGCGCGGGACAATGAGCAGTTCTTC,CARRQGARDNEQFF,TRBJ2-1,TRBD1,TRBV5-3,-
TGTGCCAGCAGCTTAAGAACAGGGGGCACCACCGGGGAGCTGTTTTTT,CASSLRTGGTTGELFF,TRBJ2-2,TRBD1,TRBV7-3,few
TGTGCCAGCAGCACCGGGACTAGCGGGAGTTACAATGAGCAGTTCTTC,CASSTGTSGSYNEQFF,TRBJ2-1,TRBD2,TRBV7-2,-
TGTGCCAGCAGCGCAAAACGTAGGGGGGGACAGGAAAATTCACCCCTCCACTTT,CASSAKRRGGQENSPLHF,TRBJ1-6,TRBD1,TRBV9,-
TGCGCCAGTTCGGGACAGGGGGGCACTGAAGCTTTCTTT,CASSGQGGTEAFF,TRBJ1-1,TRBD1,TRBV5-1,-
TGTGCCAGCAGCTTAGCGTCAGGCACTAGTGCCGAGCAGTACTTC,CASSLASGTSAEQYF,TRBJ2-7,-,TRBV7-6,-
TGCAGCGCCGTGGGGGCACGCGGGAGGGCCTACGAGCAGTACTTC,CSAVGARGRAYEQYF,TRBJ2-7,TRBD2,TRBV29-1,once
TGTGCCAGTAGTATAACAGGGGGACTCAATGAGCAGTTCTTC,CASSITGGLNEQFF,TRBJ2-1,TRBD1,TRBV19,once
TGTGCCAGCAGTCACGGGACAGGGGACTACGAGCAGTACTTC,CASSHGTGDYEQYF,TRBJ2-7,TRBD1,TRBV27,-
TGTGCCTGGAGCGGGACAGGGAATGGCTACACCTTC,CAWSGTGNGYTF,TRBJ1-2,TRBD1,TRBV30,once
TGTGCCAGCTCACGACTGAGGAACCAAGAGACCCAGTACTTC,CASSRLRNQETQYF,TRBJ2-5,-,TRBV18,few
TGTGCCAGTAGTATAGGGACAGGGGGCCATGCGCGGTTCTTC,CASSIGTGGHARFF,TRBJ2-1,TRBD1,TRBV19,-
TGTGCCACCAGCAGAGATCCAGGTCAGCCCCAGCATTTT,CATSRDPGQPQHF,TRBJ1-5,-,TRBV15,few
TGTGCCAGCAGCTTAGCGGGGGCGAATGAGCAGTTCTTC,CASSLAGANEQFF,TRBJ2-1,-,TRBV7-9,-
TGTGCCAGCAGCTTAGGGACTAGCGGGAGTAGCGAGCAGTACTTC,CASSLGTSGSSEQYF,TRBJ2-7,TRBD2,TRBV7-8,-
TGCGCCAGCAGCTTGGTTGGGACAGGGCAAGAGACCCAGTACTTC,CASSLVGTGQETQYF,TRBJ2-5,TRBD1,TRBV5-1,-
TGCGCCAGCAGCCAAGTAGGACTAGGTCCTCCTGAGCAGTTCTTC,CASSQVGLGPPEQFF,TRBJ2-1,TRBD2,TRBV4-1,-
TGTGCCAGCAGCGGGCAAACAGGGAACACTGAAGCTTTCTTT,CASSGQTGNTEAFF,TRBJ1-1,-,TRBV9,-
TGCGCCAGCAGCTCAGGACTGATCTTAGCCAAAAACATTCAGTACTTC,CASSSGLILAKNIQYF,TRBJ2-4,-,TRBV5-1,-
TGTGCCAGCAGCTTGACTAGCGGCGCAGATACGCAGTATTTT,CASSLTSGADTQYF,TRBJ2-3,TRBD2,TRBV13,few
TGTGCCACCAGCAGGGCAGGGGGCGATCAAGAGACCCAGTACTTC,CATSRAGGDQETQYF,TRBJ2-5,TRBD1,TRBV15,-